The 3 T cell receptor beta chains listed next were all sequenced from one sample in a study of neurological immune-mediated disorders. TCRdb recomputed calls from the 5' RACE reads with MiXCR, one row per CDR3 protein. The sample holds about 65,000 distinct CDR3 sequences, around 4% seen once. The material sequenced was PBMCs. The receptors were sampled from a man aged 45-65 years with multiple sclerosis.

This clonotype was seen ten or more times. The CDR3 spells CASSFPSGGANTGELFF. The DNA of the CDR3 is TGTGCCAGCAGTTTTCCTAGCGGGGGAGCGAACACCGGGGAGCTGTTTTTT. The chain joins TRBV9 to TRBJ2-2; 10 positions match TRBD2. Unmatched junction bases numbered 7, after V lost 5 bases and J lost 0 bases. CDR1 is SGDLS, CDR2 YYNGEE, per germline. This CDR3 contains 17 residues.

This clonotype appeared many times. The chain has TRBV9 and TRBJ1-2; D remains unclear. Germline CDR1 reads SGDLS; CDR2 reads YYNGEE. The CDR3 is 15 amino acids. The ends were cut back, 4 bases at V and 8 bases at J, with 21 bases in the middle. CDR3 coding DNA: TGTGCCAGCAGCACGAGTGGTTCGGTGGCGAAGGGCTACACCTTC. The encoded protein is CASSTSGSVAKGYTF.

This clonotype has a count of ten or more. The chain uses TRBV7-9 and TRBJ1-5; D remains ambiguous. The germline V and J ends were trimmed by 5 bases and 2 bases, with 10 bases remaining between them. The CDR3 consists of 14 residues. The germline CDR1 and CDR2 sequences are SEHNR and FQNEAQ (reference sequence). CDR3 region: CASSPHAGNQPQHF. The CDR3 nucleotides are TGTGCCAGCAGCCCGCACGCCGGCAATCAGCCCCAGCATTTT.